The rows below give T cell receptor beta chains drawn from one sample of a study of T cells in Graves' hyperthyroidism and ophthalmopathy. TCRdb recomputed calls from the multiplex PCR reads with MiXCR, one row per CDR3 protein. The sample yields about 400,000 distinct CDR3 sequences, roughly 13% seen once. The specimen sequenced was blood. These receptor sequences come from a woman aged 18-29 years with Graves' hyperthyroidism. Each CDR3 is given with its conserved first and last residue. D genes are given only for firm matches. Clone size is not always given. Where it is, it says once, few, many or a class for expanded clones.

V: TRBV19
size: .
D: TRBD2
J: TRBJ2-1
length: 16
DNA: TGTGCCAGTAGTATTCTAGCGGGAGGCACCTACAATGAGCAGTTCTTC
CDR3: CASSILAGGTYNEQFF

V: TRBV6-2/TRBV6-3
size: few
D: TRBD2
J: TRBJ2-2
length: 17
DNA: TGTGCCAGCAGCCACGAGGCTAGCGGGATAGGCACCGGGGAGCTGTTTTTT
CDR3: CASSHEASGIGTGELFF

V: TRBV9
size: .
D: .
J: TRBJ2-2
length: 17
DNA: TGTGCCAGCAGCGTAGCGCTCCGGAACTCGAGGGGCGGGGAGCTGTTTTTT
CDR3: CASSVALRNSRGGELFF

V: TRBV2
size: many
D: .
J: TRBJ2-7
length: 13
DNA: TGTGCCAGCAGTCCTCTGGGGGGCGGGGAGCAGTACTTC
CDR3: CASSPLGGGEQYF

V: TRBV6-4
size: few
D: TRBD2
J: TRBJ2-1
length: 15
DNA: TGTGCCAGCAGTGTGGCTAGCGGGAGTTCCCATGAGCAGTTCTTC
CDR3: CASSVASGSSHEQFF

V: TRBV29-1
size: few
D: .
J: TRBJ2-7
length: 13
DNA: TGCAGCGTTGGTGCTCCACCCGACTACGAGCAGTACTTC
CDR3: CSVGAPPDYEQYF

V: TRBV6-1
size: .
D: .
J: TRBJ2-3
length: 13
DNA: TGTGCCAGCAGTACAGAAAGCACAGATACGCAGTATTTT
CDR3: CASSTESTDTQYF

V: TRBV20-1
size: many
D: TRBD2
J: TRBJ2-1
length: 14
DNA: TGCAGTGCTAGACCGGGACTAGCGGACAATGAGCAGTTCTTC
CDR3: CSARPGLADNEQFF

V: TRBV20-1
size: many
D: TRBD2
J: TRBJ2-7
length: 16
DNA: TGCAGTGCTAGAGATCGACTAGCGGGAGCCCACCGCGAGCAGTACTTC
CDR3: CSARDRLAGAHREQYF

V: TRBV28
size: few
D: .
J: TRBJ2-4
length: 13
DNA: TGTGCCAGCAGTTCTAAGGCAGGGACCATGAAGGACTTC
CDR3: CASSSKAGTMKDF

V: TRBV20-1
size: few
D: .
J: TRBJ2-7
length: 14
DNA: TGCAGTGCTAGCCTTTCCCAGAGCTCCTACGAGCAGTACTTC
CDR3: CSASLSQSSYEQYF

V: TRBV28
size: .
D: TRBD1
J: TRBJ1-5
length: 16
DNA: TGTGCCAGCAGTACCTGGGGGACAGGGGCCCCTCAGCCCCAGCATTTT
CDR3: CASSTWGTGAPQPQHF

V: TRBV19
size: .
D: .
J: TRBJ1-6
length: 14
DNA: TGTGCCAGTAGTACGCAGGGGTATAATTCACCCCTCCACTTT
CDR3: CASSTQGYNSPLHF

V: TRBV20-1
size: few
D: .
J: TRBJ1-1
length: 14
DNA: TGCAGTGCTAGTCGCCTAGAGATGAACACTGAAGCTTTCTTT
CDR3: CSASRLEMNTEAFF

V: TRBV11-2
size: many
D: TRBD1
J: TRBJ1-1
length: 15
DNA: TGTGCCAGCAGCCCCCGGACAGGGAGGAACACTGAAGCTTTCTTT
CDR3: CASSPRTGRNTEAFF

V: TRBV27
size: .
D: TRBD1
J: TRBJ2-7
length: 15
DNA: TGTGCCAGCAGTCACACTGGGGACAGGGGATACGAGCAGTACTTC
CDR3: CASSHTGDRGYEQYF

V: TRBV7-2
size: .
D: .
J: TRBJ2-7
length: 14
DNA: TGTGCCAGCAGCTCGTCCACAGGCCGTTACGAGCAGTACTTC
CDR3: CASSSSTGRYEQYF

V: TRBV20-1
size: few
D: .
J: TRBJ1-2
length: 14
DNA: TGCAGTGCTAGGCCTGGGATTGGCGGCTATGGCTACACCTTC
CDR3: CSARPGIGGYGYTF

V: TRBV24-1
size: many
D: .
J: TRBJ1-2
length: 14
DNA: TGTGCCACCAGTGACAGGACGCGGAGCTATGGCTACACCTTC
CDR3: CATSDRTRSYGYTF

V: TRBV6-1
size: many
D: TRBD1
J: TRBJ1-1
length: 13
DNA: TGTGCCAGCAGTTCCGCCGACAGGGGACGGGCTTTCTTT
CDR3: CASSSADRGRAFF

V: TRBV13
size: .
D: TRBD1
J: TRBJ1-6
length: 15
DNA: TGTGCCAGCAGCCCCCAGGGGGCGATTGTTTCACCCCTCCACTTT
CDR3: CASSPQGAIVSPLHF

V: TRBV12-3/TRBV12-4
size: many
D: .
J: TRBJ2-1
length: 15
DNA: TGTGCCAGCAGTGCTAGCGGAGGGGGCTACAATGAGCAGTTCTTC
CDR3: CASSASGGGYNEQFF

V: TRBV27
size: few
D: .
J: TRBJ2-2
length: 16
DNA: TGTGCCAGCAGCTTACAGGCGATTACGAACACCGGGGAGCTGTTTTTT
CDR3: CASSLQAITNTGELFF

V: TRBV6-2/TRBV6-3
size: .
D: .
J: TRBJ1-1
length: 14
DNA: TGTGCCAGCAGTTACACGACCTTGAACACTGAAGCTTTCTTT
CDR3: CASSYTTLNTEAFF

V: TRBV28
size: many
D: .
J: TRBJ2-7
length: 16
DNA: TGTGCCAGCAGTCGACCGCCCGGACCGGGCTTGTTCGAGCAGTACTTC
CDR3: CASSRPPGPGLFEQYF

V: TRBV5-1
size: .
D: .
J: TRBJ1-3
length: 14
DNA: TGTGCCAGCAGCTTGGGCAGGTCTGGAAACACCATATATTTT
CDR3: CASSLGRSGNTIYF

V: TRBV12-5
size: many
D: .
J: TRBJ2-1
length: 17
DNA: TGTGCTAGTGGTTCCTTCGACCGGGAGATCTCCTACAATGAGCAGTTCTTC
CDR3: CASGSFDREISYNEQFF

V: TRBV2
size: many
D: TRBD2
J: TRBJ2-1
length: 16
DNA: TGTGCCAGCAGGAAACTAGCGGGAGTATCAGGCAATAAGCAGTTCTTC
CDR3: CASRKLAGVSGNKQFF

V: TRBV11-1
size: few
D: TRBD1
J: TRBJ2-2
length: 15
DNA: TGTGCCAGCAGCTTACAGACAGGGTCCACCGGGGAGCTGTTTTTT
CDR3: CASSLQTGSTGELFF

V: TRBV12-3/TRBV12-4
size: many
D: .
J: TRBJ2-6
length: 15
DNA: TGTGCCAGCAGTTTACGAGGTTCCGGGGCCAACGTCCTGACTTTC
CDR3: CASSLRGSGANVLTF

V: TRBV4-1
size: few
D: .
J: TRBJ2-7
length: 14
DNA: TGCGCCAGCAGCCAACCGGACCGCTCCTACGAGCAGTACTTC
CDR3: CASSQPDRSYEQYF

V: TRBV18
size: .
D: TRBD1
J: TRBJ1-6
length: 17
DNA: TGTGCCGGCTCACCTTCTCCTTCGGGACAGGGTTTGTCACCCCTCCACTTT
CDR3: CAGSPSPSGQGLSPLHF